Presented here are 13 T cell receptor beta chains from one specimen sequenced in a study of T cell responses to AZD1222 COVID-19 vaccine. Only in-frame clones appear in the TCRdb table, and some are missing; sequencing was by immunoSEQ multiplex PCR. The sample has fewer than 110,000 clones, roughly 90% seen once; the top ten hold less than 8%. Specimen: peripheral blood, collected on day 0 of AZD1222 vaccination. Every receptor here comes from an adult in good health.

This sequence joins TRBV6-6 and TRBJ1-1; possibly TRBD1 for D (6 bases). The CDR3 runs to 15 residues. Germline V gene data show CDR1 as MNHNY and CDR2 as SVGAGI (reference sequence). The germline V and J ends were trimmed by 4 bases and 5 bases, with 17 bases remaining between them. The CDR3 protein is CASSSGGGWMTEAFF. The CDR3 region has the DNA TGTGCCAGCAGTTCCGGCGGGGGCTGGATGACTGAAGCTTTCTTT.

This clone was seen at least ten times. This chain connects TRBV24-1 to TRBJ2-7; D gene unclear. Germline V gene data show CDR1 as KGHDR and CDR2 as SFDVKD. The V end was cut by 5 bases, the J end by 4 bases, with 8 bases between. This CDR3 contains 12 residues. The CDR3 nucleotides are TGTGCCACCAGTGTCGGCGGTTACGAGCAGTACTTC. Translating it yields CATSVGGYEQYF.

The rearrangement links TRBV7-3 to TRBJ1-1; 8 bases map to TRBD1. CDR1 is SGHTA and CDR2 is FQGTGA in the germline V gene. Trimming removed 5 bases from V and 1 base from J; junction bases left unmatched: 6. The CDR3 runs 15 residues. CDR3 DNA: TGTGCCAGCAGCCCGTCAGGGGGCACGAACACTGAAGCTTTCTTT. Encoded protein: CASSPSGGTNTEAFF.

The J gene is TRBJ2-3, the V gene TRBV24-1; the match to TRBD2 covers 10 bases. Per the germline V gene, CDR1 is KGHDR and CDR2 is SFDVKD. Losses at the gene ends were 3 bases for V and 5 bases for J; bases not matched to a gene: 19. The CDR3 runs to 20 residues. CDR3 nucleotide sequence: TGTGCCACCAGTGATCTCCGAGGGAGCGGGAGGGCCAGGGCAGGAGATACGCAGTATTTT. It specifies CATSDLRGSGRARAGDTQYF.

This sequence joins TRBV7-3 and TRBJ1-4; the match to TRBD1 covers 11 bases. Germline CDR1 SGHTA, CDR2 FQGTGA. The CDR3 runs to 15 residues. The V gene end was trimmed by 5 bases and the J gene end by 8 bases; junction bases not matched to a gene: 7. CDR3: CASSPTGTGGEKLFF. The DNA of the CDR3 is TGTGCCAGCAGCCCGACCGGGACAGGGGGGGAAAAACTGTTTTTT. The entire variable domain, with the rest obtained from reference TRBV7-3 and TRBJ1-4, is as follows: GAGVSQTPSNKVTEKGKYVELRCDPISGHTALYWYRQSLGQGPEFLIYFQGTGAADDSGLPNDRFFAVRPEGSVSTLKIQRTERGDSAVYLCASSPTGTGGEKLFFGSGTQLSVL.

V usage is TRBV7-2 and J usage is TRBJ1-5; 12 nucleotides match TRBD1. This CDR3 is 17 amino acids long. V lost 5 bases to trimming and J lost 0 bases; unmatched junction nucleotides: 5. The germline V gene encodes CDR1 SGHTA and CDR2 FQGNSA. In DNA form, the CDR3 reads TGTGCCAGCAGCAAGGGACAGGGGGCAAATAGCAATCAGCCCCAGCATTTT. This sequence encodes CASSKGQGANSNQPQHF. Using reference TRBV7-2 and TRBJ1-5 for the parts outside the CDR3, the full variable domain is GAGVSQSPSNKVTEKGKDVELRCDPISGHTALYWYRQSLGQGLEFLIYFQGNSAPDKSGLPSDRFSAERTGGSVSTLTIQRTQQEDSAVYLCASSKGQGANSNQPQHFGDGTRLSIL.

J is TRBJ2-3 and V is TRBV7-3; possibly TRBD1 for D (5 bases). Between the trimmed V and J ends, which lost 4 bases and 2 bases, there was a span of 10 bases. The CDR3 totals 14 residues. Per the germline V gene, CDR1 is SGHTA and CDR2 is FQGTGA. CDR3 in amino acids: CASSSRASTDTQYF. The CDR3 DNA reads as TGTGCCAGCAGCTCCAGGGCCTCCACAGATACGCAGTATTTT. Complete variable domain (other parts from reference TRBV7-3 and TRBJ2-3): GAGVSQTPSNKVTEKGKYVELRCDPISGHTALYWYRQSLGQGPEFLIYFQGTGAADDSGLPNDRFFAVRPEGSVSTLKIQRTERGDSAVYLCASSSRASTDTQYFGPGTRLTVL.

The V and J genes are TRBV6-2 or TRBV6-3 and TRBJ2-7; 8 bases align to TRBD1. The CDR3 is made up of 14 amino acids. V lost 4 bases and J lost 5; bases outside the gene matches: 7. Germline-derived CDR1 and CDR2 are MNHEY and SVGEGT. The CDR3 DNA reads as TGTGCCAGCAGTTTCTCGACAGGGGCCCACGAGCAGTACTTC. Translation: CASSFSTGAHEQYF.

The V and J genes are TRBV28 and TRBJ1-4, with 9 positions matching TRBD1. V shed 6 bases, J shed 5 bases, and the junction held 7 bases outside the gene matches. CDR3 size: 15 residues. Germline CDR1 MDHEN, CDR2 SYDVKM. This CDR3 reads CASSSSGQGNEKLFF. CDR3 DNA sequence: TGTGCCAGCAGCTCAAGCGGACAGGGGAATGAAAAACTGTTTTTT. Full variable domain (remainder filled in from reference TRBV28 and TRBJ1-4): DVKVTQSSRYLVKRTGEKVFLECVQDMDHENMFWYRQDPGLGLRLIYFSYDVKMKEKGDIPEGYSVSREKKERFSLILESASTNQTSMYLCASSSSGQGNEKLFFGSGTQLSVL.

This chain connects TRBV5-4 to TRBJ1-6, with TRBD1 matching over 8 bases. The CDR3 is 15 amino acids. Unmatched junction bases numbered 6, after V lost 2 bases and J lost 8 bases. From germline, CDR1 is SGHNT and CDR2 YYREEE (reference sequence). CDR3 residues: CASSFDGQGHSPLHF. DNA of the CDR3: TGTGCCAGCAGCTTTGACGGACAGGGCCATTCACCCCTCCACTTT.

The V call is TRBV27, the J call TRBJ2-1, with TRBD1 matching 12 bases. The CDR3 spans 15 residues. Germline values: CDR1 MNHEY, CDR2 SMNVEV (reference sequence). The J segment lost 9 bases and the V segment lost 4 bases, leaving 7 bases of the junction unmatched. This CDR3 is CASSYRDRGRSEQFF. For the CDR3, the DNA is TGTGCCAGCAGTTACCGGGACAGGGGGCGCAGTGAGCAGTTCTTC.

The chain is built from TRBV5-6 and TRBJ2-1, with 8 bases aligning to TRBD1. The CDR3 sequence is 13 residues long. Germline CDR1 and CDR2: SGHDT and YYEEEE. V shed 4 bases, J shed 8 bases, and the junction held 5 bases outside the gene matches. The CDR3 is CASSLGQVDEQFF. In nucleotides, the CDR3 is TGTGCCAGCAGCCTGGGACAGGTGGATGAGCAGTTCTTC.

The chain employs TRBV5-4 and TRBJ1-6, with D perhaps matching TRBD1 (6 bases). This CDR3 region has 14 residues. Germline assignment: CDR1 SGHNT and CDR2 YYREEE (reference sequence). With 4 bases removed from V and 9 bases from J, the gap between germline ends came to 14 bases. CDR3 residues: CASSPEGGRSPLHF. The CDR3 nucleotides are TGTGCCAGCAGCCCGGAGGGGGGGCGTTCACCCCTCCACTTT. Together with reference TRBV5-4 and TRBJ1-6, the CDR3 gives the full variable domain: ETGVTQSPTHLIKTRGQQVTLRCSSQSGHNTVSWYQQALGQGPQFIFQYYREEENGRGNFPPRFSGLQFPNYSSELNVNALELDDSALYLCASSPEGGRSPLHFGNGTRLTVT.